This TCR beta chain emerged from a study of post-analysis software for immune sequencing data. Study results and limitations: When patients were compared with controls, 4 or 5 TRBV segments were more frequent, TRBV5-6, TRBV5-1 and TRBV20-1 among them.

Unique molecular identifiers were carried by the TCR beta cDNA libraries. TCRdb re-derived calls from the PCR reads in MiXCR, one entry per CDR3 protein. The sample has around 770,000 distinct CDR3 sequences, 35% to 55% seen once. This clonotype has just a few counts. Its antigen remains unknown. This CDR3 has 15 amino acids. The V segment lost 4 bases and the J segment 5 bases; nucleotides outside the gene matches: 10. CDR1 is MNHEY and CDR2 is SMNVEV in the germline V gene (reference sequence). The sequence was collected from a girl under 18 with multiple sclerosis. V gene TRBV27 combines with J gene TRBJ2-7; 8 positions agree with TRBD2. The source material was blood. CDR3 sequence: CASSSPTSAHHEQYF. The CDR3 DNA reads TGTGCCAGCAGTTCCCCGACTAGCGCCCACCACGAGCAGTACTTC.